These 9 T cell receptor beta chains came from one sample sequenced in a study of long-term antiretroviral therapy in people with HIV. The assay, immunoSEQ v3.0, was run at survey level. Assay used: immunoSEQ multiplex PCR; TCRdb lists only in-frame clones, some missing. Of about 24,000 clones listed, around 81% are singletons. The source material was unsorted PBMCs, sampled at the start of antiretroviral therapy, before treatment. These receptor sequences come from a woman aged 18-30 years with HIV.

The CDR3 loop is CASRLLQGWTDTQYF. CDR3 DNA sequence: TGTGCCAGCAGGCTACTACAGGGGTGGACAGATACGCAGTATTTT. The gene calls are TRBV27 and TRBJ2-3; 7 nucleotides agree with TRBD1. V was pared by 6 bases and J by 3 bases, with 9 bases of the junction left unmatched. The CDR3 is 15 amino acids. Germline lookup yields CDR1 MNHEY and CDR2 SMNVEV (reference sequence).

Written as DNA, the CDR3 is TGCGCCAGCACCGGGGAGCTGTTTTTT. Its translation is CASTGELFF. The chain combines TRBV4-1 with TRBJ2-2; D unclear. The CDR3 runs 9 residues. V lost 7 bases, J lost 6 bases, and 0 bases lay in between. Germline V gene sequence: CDR1 MGHRA, CDR2 YSYEKL.

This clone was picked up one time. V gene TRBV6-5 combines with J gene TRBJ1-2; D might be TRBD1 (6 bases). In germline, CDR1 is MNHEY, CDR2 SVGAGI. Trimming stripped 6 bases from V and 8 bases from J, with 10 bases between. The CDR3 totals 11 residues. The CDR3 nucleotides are TGTGCCAGCAGCAAGGGGGGGGGCTACACCTTC. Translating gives CASSKGGGYTF.

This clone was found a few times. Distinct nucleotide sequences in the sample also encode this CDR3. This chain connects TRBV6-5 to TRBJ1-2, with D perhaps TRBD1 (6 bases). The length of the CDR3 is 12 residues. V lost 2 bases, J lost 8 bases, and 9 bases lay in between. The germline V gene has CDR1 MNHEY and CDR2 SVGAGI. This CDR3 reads CASSYAGDGYTF. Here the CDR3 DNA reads TGTGCCAGCAGTTACGCAGGGGACGGCTACACCTTC.

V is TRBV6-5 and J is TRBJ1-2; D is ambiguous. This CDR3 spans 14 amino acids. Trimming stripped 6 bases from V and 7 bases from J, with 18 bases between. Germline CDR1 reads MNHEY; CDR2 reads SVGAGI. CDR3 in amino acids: CASSLDFNGSGYTF. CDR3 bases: TGTGCCAGCAGCCTCGACTTCAATGGGTCTGGCTACACCTTC.

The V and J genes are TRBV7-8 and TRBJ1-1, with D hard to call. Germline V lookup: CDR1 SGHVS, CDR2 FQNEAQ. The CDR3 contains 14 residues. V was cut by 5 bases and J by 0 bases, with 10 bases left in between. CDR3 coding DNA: TGTGCCAGCAGCCCAGGCAGGTTGAACACTGAAGCTTTCTTT. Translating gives CASSPGRLNTEAFF.

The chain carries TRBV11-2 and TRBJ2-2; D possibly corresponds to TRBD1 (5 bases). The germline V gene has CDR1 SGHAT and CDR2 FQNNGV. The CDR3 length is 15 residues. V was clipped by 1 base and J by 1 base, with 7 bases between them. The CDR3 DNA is TGTGCCAGCAGCTTAGGGCAGGGGAACACCGGGGAGCTGTTTTTT. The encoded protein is CASSLGQGNTGELFF.

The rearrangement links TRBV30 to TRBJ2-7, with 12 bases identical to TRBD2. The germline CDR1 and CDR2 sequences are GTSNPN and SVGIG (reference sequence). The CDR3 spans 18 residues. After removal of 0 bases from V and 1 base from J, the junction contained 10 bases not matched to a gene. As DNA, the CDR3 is TGTGCCTGGAGTGTCGTCACTAGCGGGAGGCCCTCGTCCTACGAGCAGTACTTC. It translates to CAWSVVTSGRPSSYEQYF. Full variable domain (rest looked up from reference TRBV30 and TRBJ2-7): SQTIHQWPATLVQPVGSPLSLECTVEGTSNPNLYWYRQAAGRGLQLLFYSVGIGQISSEVPQNLSASRPQDRQFILSSKKLLLSDSGFYLCAWSVVTSGRPSSYEQYFGPGTRLTVT.

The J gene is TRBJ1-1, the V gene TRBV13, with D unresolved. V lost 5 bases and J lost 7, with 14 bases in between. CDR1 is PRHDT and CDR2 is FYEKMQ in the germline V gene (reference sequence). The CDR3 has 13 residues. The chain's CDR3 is CASSLLPGGEAFF. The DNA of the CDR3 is TGTGCCAGCAGCCTCCTACCAGGTGGTGAAGCTTTCTTT.